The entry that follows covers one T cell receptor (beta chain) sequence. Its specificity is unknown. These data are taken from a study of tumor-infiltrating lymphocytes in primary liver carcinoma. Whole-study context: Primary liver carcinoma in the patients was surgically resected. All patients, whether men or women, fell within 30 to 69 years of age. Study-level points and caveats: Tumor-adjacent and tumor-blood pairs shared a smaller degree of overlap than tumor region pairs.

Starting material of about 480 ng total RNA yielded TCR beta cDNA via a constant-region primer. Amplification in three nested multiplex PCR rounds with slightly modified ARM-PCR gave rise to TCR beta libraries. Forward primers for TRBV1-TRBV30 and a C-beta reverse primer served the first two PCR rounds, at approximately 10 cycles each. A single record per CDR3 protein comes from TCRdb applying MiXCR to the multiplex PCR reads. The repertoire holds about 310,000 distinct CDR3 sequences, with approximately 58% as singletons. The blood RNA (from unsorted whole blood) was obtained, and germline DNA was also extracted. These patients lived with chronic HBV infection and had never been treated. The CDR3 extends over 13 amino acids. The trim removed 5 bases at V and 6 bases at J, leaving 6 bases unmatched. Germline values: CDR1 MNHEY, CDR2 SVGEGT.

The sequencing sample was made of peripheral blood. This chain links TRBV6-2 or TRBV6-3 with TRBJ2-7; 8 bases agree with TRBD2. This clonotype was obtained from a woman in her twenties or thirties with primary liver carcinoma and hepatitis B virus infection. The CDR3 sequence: CASSSGRSREQYF. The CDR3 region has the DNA TGTGCCAGCAGTAGCGGGAGAAGTCGCGAGCAGTACTTC.